This T cell receptor beta chain was observed in a study of blood T cell repertoires in COVID-19. For the study at large: Samples taken during acute and convalescent COVID-19 were collected in the United States, Italy and Spain. Sources were T cells, B-cell-depleted T cells, or PBMCs; the material itself was cDNA or gDNA.

The CDR3 is 15 residues long. Germline CDR1 and CDR2: MNHEY and SVGAGI. After removal of 10 bases from V and 1 base from J, the junction contained 8 bases not matched to a gene. As handled by the study authors: The authors estimated nucleated cell counts from reference gene primer amplification. TCRdb keeps only in-frame clones here, not all; method: immunoSEQ multiplex PCR. Clonal size and the V and J genes are those of that table, whereas D and trimming came from the DNA. Of roughly 140,000 clones listed, roughly 85% are singletons. This clone appeared a single time. The TCR sequence derives from a man in his forties or fifties with acute or convalescent COVID-19. This rearrangement joins TRBV6-5 to TRBJ2-2; the match to TRBD2 covers 8 bases. Sequencing was done on a sample of peripheral blood. CDR3: CATETLAGNTGELFF. The CDR3 bases are TGTGCCACCGAGACTCTAGCGGGGAACACCGGGGAGCTGTTTTTT.